Below, 28 T cell receptor beta chains from the same sample are listed, as sequenced in a study of blood T cell repertoires in COVID-19. Profiling relied on immunoSEQ multiplex PCR, and the TCRdb table lists in-frame clones only, not all of them. The sample records about 100,000 clones, 84% being singletons. Sequenced sample: peripheral blood. These receptors originate from a man in his forties with active or convalescent COVID-19.

CDR3: CASSQEWTGHIATNEKLFF. The CDR3, as DNA: TGTGCCAGCAGCCAAGAGTGGACAGGCCATATTGCAACTAATGAAAAACTGTTTTTT. V usage is TRBV4-2 and J usage is TRBJ1-4; TRBD1 aligns across 7 bases. Unmatched junction bases numbered 10, after V lost 0 bases and J lost 0 bases. The CDR3 covers 19 residues. From germline, CDR1 is LGHNA and CDR2 YNFKEQ.

The CDR3 region is CASSRLGTDTQYF. CDR3 nucleotides: TGCGCCAGCAGCAGACTGGGCACAGATACGCAGTATTTT. This chain links TRBV10-1 with TRBJ2-3; D remains ambiguous. Germline V CDR1 and CDR2: WNHNN, SYGVQD (reference sequence). CDR3 length equals 13 residues. V was shortened by 6 bases and J by 1 base, with 8 bases between the two germline ends.

The V and J genes are TRBV4-2 and TRBJ1-3, with unresolved D. This CDR3 contains 15 residues. In germline, CDR1 is LGHNA, CDR2 YNFKEQ. The V end lost 0 bases, the J end lost 4 bases, and 10 bases lay between the germline ends. DNA for the CDR3: TGTGCCAGCAGCCAAGATCTACAGATAGGAAACACCATATATTTT. It translates to CASSQDLQIGNTIYF.

This clone came up once. The chain joins TRBV6-5 to TRBJ1-3; D ambiguous. The V end was cut by 6 bases, the J end by 0 bases, with 12 bases between. This CDR3 region has 15 residues. Germline V gene sequence: CDR1 MNHEY, CDR2 SVGAGI. In DNA, the CDR3 is TGTGCCAGCAGCTCCGAGATGAGCTCTGGAAACACCATATATTTT. Protein: CASSSEMSSGNTIYF.

This chain uses TRBV7-2 with TRBJ1-3, with D possibly TRBD1 on 5 matching bases. The CDR3 has 15 residues. Trimming cost V 3 bases and J 3 bases, with 12 bases left between them. In germline, CDR1 is SGHTA, CDR2 FQGNSA. The CDR3 DNA reads as TGTGCCAGCAGCTTTACGGGGGACGGTGGAAACACCATATATTTT. Its translation: CASSFTGDGGNTIYF.

The chain is built from TRBV7-9 and TRBJ2-3; 10 bases fit TRBD2. The CDR3 has 16 residues. Germline V CDR1 and CDR2: SEHNR, FQNEAQ (reference sequence). V shed 3 bases and J 0 bases; nucleotides not matched to a gene: 3. CDR3 coding DNA: TGTGCCAGCAGCTTGCTAGCGGGGGCTAGCACAGATACGCAGTATTTT. Residues: CASSLLAGASTDTQYF.

The rearrangement joins TRBV14 to TRBJ1-1; 10 bases map to TRBD1. The CDR3 is made up of 14 amino acids. Unmatched junction bases numbered 7, after V lost 7 bases and J lost 5 bases. CDR1 and CDR2 from the germline V gene are SGHDN and FVKESK. The CDR3, as DNA: TGTGCCAGCAAGGACAGGGGGGGCCAGACTGAAGCTTTCTTT. Its protein is CASKDRGGQTEAFF.

The genes are TRBV6-6 and TRBJ1-2; D may be TRBD1 (5 bases). CDR1 is MNHNY and CDR2 is SVGAGI in the germline V gene (reference sequence). V was shortened by 2 bases and J by 2 bases, with 12 bases between the two germline ends. CDR3 length: 15 amino acids. The CDR3 nucleotides read TGTGCCAGCAGTTACCCTCCGGGGGGGAACTATGGCTACACCTTC. Protein product: CASSYPPGGNYGYTF.

The gene calls are TRBV6-5 and TRBJ2-7, with 12 bases lining up with TRBD2. Losses at the gene ends were 6 bases for V and 2 bases for J; bases not matched to a gene: 2. Germline V gene data show CDR1 as MNHEY and CDR2 as SVGAGI. The CDR3 length is 14 residues. CDR3 DNA: TGTGCCAGCAGCCGGACTAGCGGGGCCTACGAGCAGTACTTC. Translation gives CASSRTSGAYEQYF.

V is TRBV10-1 and J is TRBJ2-3; 9 bases align to TRBD2. Germline V lookup: CDR1 WNHNN, CDR2 SYGVQD (reference sequence). There are 17 residues in the CDR3. The V segment lost 2 bases and the J segment 2 bases; nucleotides outside the gene matches: 8. The CDR3: CASSERISGGPTDTQYF. The CDR3 DNA reads as TGCGCCAGCAGTGAGAGAATTAGCGGGGGCCCCACAGATACGCAGTATTTT.

V gene TRBV18 combines with J gene TRBJ2-3, with 11 bases aligning to TRBD2. Per germline, CDR1 KGHSH and CDR2 LQKENI. The CDR3 covers 16 residues. V trimming: 3 bases; J trimming: 4 bases; junction bases outside the gene matches: 6. The CDR3 nucleotides are TGTGCCAGCTCACCTTCTACTAGCGGGGGTTCAGATACGCAGTATTTT. Translation: CASSPSTSGGSDTQYF.

The rearrangement joins TRBV6-6 to TRBJ1-6, with 7 bases aligning to TRBD1. V was pared by 6 bases and J by 9 bases, with 8 bases of the junction left unmatched. CDR3 length: 14 amino acids. CDR1 is MNHNY, CDR2 SVGAGI, per germline (reference sequence). Here the CDR3 DNA reads TGTGCCAGCAGCCACAACGACAGGGCTTCACCCCTCCACTTT. This encodes CASSHNDRASPLHF.

This chain links TRBV19 with TRBJ1-6; 8 bases are shared with TRBD1. The germline CDR1 and CDR2 sequences are LNHDA and SQIVND (reference sequence). V lost 3 bases, J lost 10 bases, and 5 bases stayed unmatched. There are 14 residues in the CDR3. The CDR3 DNA sequence: TGTGCCAGTAGTATTGGACAGGGAAGGTCACCCCTCCACTTT. It is translated as CASSIGQGRSPLHF.

The chain joins TRBV18 to TRBJ1-2; TRBD1 matches 12 bases. Trimming at V came to 3 bases and at J to 6 bases, leaving 2 bases not matched to a gene. This CDR3 is 14 amino acids long. The germline V gene encodes CDR1 KGHSH and CDR2 LQKENI. Here the CDR3 reads CASSPGTGGNGYTF. The CDR3 DNA reads TGTGCCAGCTCACCCGGGACAGGGGGCAATGGCTACACCTTC.

V is TRBV11-2 and J is TRBJ1-2; tentatively, D is TRBD1 (6 bases). V gave up 1 base and J gave up 4 bases, with 13 bases separating them. Looked up from germline, CDR1 is SGHAT and CDR2 is FQNNGV. CDR3 size: 15 residues. CDR3 sequence reads: CASSLGGQSTYGYTF. In DNA form, the CDR3 reads TGTGCCAGCAGCTTAGGTGGACAGTCCACCTATGGCTACACCTTC.

The chain combines TRBV2 with TRBJ2-5; a possible D gene is TRBD1 (6 bases). Trimming removed 3 bases at V and 5 bases at J, with 16 bases between. From germline, CDR1 is SNHLY and CDR2 FYNNEI. The CDR3 has 15 residues. CDR3 coding DNA: TGTGCCAGCAGTGAGGGCGCTACAGGGATGGAGACCCAGTACTTC. Its protein product is CASSEGATGMETQYF.

The rearrangement links TRBV19 to TRBJ2-3; D may be TRBD2 (6 bases). The germline gives CDR1 LNHDA, CDR2 SQIVND (reference sequence). Trimming removed 7 bases from V and 0 bases from J, with 11 bases in between. There are 14 residues in the CDR3. The CDR3 loop reads CASMGGVSTDTQYF. In DNA form, the CDR3 reads TGTGCCAGTATGGGCGGGGTGAGCACAGATACGCAGTATTTT.

This clone was seen a handful of times. The chain combines TRBV3-1 (or the pseudogene TRBV3-2) with TRBJ1-4; no clear D. Trimming took 0 bases from V and 5 from J, leaving 10 bases between them. CDR1 LGHDT and CDR2 YNNKEL come from the germline V gene (reference sequence). This CDR3 is built from 15 residues. In DNA, the CDR3 is TGTGCCAGCAGCCAAGATCTTGGTGGCAATGAAAAACTGTTTTTT. Amino acids: CASSQDLGGNEKLFF.

This clone was seen once. This sequence joins TRBV7-9 and TRBJ1-1; 8 bases are shared with TRBD1. The CDR3 sequence is 12 residues long. Unmatched junction bases numbered 4, after V lost 5 bases and J lost 8 bases. Germline lookup yields CDR1 SEHNR and CDR2 FQNEAQ (reference sequence). The CDR3 DNA sequence: TGTGCCAGCAGCAACAGACAGGGGGAAGCTTTCTTT. This gives the protein CASSNRQGEAFF.

The chain employs TRBV6-2 or TRBV6-3 and TRBJ2-3; maybe TRBD2 (6 bases). The CDR3 sequence is 15 residues long. CDR1 and CDR2 (germline): MNHEY, SVGEGT. V shed 6 bases and J shed 4 bases, with 17 bases lying between them. This CDR3 reads CASSPPGGGADTQYF. CDR3 coding DNA: TGTGCCAGCAGCCCCCCCGGGGGTGGGGCAGATACGCAGTATTTT.

The chain carries TRBV6-5 and TRBJ2-6, with no clear D. The CDR3 runs 15 residues. Trimming left V 7 bases short and J 0 bases short, with 10 bases between. Per germline, CDR1 MNHEY and CDR2 SVGAGI. This CDR3 is CASTLEASGANVLTF. As DNA, the CDR3 is TGTGCCAGCACCTTAGAGGCCTCTGGGGCCAACGTCCTGACTTTC.

The chain uses TRBV5-1 and TRBJ2-5; TRBD2 agrees at 8 bases. Trimming took 5 bases from V and 5 from J; bases not matched to a gene: 11. CDR1 SGHRS and CDR2 YFSETQ come from the germline V gene. The CDR3 has 15 amino acids. The CDR3 reads CASRGRTGGIETQYF. In DNA form, the CDR3 reads TGCGCCAGCAGAGGAAGGACGGGGGGGATTGAGACCCAGTACTTC.

The chain is built from TRBV3-1 (or the pseudogene TRBV3-2) and TRBJ1-3, with no clear D. The CDR3 contains 16 residues. Germline V lookup: CDR1 LGHDT, CDR2 YNNKEL (reference sequence). The V and J ends lost 2 bases and 0 bases respectively, with 11 bases between them. The CDR3 DNA follows: TGTGCCAGCAGCCAATCTCCAGGTAACTCTGGAAACACCATATATTTT. Translated, it gives CASSQSPGNSGNTIYF.

V is TRBV3-1 (or the pseudogene TRBV3-2) and J is TRBJ2-7, with D uncertain. Trimming removed 2 bases at V and 6 bases at J, with 5 bases between. CDR3 length: 11 amino acids. CDR1 is LGHDT and CDR2 is YNNKEL in the germline V gene (reference sequence). The CDR3: CASSQKREQYF. In DNA form, the CDR3 reads TGTGCCAGCAGCCAAAAGCGCGAGCAGTACTTC.

The chain combines TRBV7-9 with TRBJ2-3; TRBD2 agrees at 10 bases. The germline V gene has CDR1 SEHNR and CDR2 FQNEAQ (reference sequence). After removal of 5 bases from V and 1 base from J, the junction contained 9 bases not matched to a gene. The CDR3 is 17 residues long. The CDR3 loop reads CASSAKLAGYGTDTQYF. DNA for the CDR3: TGTGCCAGCAGCGCGAAACTAGCGGGGTACGGCACAGATACGCAGTATTTT.

This chain joins TRBV9 and TRBJ1-6; 7 nucleotides align to TRBD1. This CDR3 has 15 amino acids. Germline V CDR1 and CDR2: SGDLS, YYNGEE. The trim removed 2 bases at V and 7 bases at J, leaving 6 bases unmatched. The CDR3 coding sequence is TGTGCCAGCAGCGTGCGGGACAGCCCCAATTCACCCCTCCACTTT. It encodes CASSVRDSPNSPLHF.

This chain connects TRBV5-1 to TRBJ1-4; D possibly corresponds to TRBD1 (6 bases). Germline CDR1 is SGHRS and CDR2 is YFSETQ. The CDR3 length is 16 residues. The V end was cut by 4 bases, the J end by 3 bases, with 16 bases between. The CDR3 DNA is TGCGCCAGCAGCCATAAAACAGGGCTGGCTAATGAAAAACTGTTTTTT. It is translated as CASSHKTGLANEKLFF.

This clone is categorized as medium-sized (0.01 to 0.1%). The genes are TRBV14 and TRBJ2-3, with TRBD1 identical over 8 bases. The CDR3 is 16 amino acids. Germline CDR1 is SGHDN and CDR2 is FVKESK. Unmatched junction bases numbered 5, after V lost 2 bases and J lost 1 base. DNA for the CDR3: TGTGCCAGCAGCCAATACATGACAGGGGGCACAGATACGCAGTATTTT. Translated, it gives CASSQYMTGGTDTQYF.